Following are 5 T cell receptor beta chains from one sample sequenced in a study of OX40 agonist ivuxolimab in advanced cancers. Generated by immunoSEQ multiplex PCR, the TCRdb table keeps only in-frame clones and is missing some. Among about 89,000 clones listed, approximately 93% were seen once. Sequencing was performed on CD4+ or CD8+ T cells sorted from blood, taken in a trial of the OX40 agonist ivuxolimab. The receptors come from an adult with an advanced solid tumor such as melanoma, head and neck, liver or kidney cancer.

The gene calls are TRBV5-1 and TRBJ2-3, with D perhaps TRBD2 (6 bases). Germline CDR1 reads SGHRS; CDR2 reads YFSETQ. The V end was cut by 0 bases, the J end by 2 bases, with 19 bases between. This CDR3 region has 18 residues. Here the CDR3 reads CASSLGVRRGDHTDTQYF. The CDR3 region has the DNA TGCGCCAGCAGCTTGGGGGTCCGGCGGGGCGATCACACAGATACGCAGTATTTT. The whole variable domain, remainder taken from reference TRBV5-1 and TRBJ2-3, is KAGVTQTPRYLIKTRGQQVTLSCSPISGHRSVSWYQQTPGQGLQFLFEYFSETQRNKGNFPGRFSGRQFSNSRSEMNVSTLELGDSALYLCASSLGVRRGDHTDTQYFGPGTRLTVL.

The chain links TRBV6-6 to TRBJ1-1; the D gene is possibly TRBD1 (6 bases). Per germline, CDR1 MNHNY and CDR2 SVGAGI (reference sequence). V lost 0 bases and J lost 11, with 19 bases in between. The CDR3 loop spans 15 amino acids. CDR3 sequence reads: CASSYSSTGGGEAFF. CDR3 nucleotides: TGTGCCAGCAGTTACTCTAGTACGGGGGGCGGGGAGGCTTTCTTT.

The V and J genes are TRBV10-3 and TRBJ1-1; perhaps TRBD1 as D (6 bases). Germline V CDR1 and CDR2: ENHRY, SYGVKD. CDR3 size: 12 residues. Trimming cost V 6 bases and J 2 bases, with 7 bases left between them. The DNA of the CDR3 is TGTGCCATCAGGGACAGTAACACTGAAGCTTTCTTT. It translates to CAIRDSNTEAFF.

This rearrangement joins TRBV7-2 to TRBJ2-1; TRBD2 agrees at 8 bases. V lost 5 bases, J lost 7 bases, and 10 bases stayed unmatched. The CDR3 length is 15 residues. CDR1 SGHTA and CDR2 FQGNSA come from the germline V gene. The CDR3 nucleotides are TGTGCCAGCAGCCGCCGAAGGATAGCGGGGAATGAGCAGTTCTTC. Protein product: CASSRRRIAGNEQFF.

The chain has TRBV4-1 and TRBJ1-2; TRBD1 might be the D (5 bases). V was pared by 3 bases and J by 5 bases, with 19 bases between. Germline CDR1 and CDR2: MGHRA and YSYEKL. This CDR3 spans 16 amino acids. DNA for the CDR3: TGCGCCAGCAGCCAGATACAGGTCGCGGTTCCTTATGGCTACACCTTC. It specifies CASSQIQVAVPYGYTF.